There are many counts of the clone carrying this T cell receptor (beta chain). The sample comes from a study of regulatory T cells in long-lasting Graves disease. Time point meaning: newly diagnosed GD, antithyroid drugs for less than 3 months. The TCR library used RNA extracted from PBMCs. Construction of TCR beta libraries relied on iRepertoire HTBI primers and on Arm-PCR targeting CDR3 regions. Each CDR3 protein is one row after TCRdb ran MiXCR on the multiplex PCR reads. The sample has 500,000 to 700,000 distinct CDR3 sequences; around 15% are singletons. The CDR3 covers 14 residues. V was clipped by 0 bases and J by 6 bases, with 12 bases between them. Looked up from germline, CDR1 is LNHNV and CDR2 is YYDKDF (reference sequence). These same data were also listed under a study on T cells in Graves' hyperthyroidism and ophthalmopathy.

This receptor was taken from a woman aged 30 to 39 with Graves disease. The chain uses TRBV15 and TRBJ2-7; no clear D gene. Sequenced here: peripheral blood mononuclear cells (PBMCs), sampled at new diagnosis, from a patient treated with antithyroid drugs. CDR3 in DNA: TGTGCCACCAGCAGAGATCTTTGGGCCGGCGAGCAGTACTTC. Protein product: CATSRDLWAGEQYF. The full variable domain, completed using reference TRBV15 and TRBJ2-7, is DAMVIQNPRYQVTQFGKPVTLSCSQTLNHNVMYWYQQKSSQAPKLLFHYYDKDFNNEADTPDNFQSRRPNTSFCFLDIRSPGLGDTAMYLCATSRDLWAGEQYFGPGTRLTVT.